Each of the 7 T cell receptor beta chains below was sequenced from the same sample in a study of CD8 T cells in Susac syndrome. The RNA, about 0.5 to 1 ug, was put through reverse transcription using random hexamers. TCRdb reprocessed the immunoSEQ multiplex PCR reads via MiXCR and lists one record per CDR3 protein. Of about 150,000 distinct CDR3 sequences listed, around 96% are singletons. Input material: CD4+ T cells from PBMCs. These receptors all stem from a human donor with Susac syndrome.

V is TRBV19 and J is TRBJ2-7; 7 bases fit TRBD1. The CDR3 length is 15 residues. Germline V gene sequence: CDR1 LNHDA, CDR2 SQIVND (reference sequence). V lost 5 bases, J lost 3 bases, and 10 bases stayed unmatched. CDR3 protein: CASSPRQGSFYEQYF. CDR3 DNA sequence: TGTGCCAGTAGTCCCCGACAGGGTTCGTTCTACGAGCAGTACTTC.

The chain combines TRBV24-1 with TRBJ2-2; D is unclear. Germline V gives CDR1 KGHDR, CDR2 SFDVKD. CDR3 size: 13 residues. Trimming removed 9 bases at V and 1 base at J, with 8 bases between. CDR3 protein: CATGPENTGELFF. The CDR3 region has the DNA TGTGCCACCGGGCCGGAGAACACCGGGGAGCTGTTTTTT.

This clonotype was observed a handful of times. The chain has TRBV7-2 and TRBJ2-1, with 7 nucleotides matching TRBD2. V gave up 2 bases and J gave up 1 base; unmatched junction bases: 2. The CDR3 extends over 15 amino acids. CDR1 is SGHTA and CDR2 is FQGNSA in the germline V gene. The CDR3 sequence is CASSLTRGSYNEQFF. CDR3 sequence (DNA): TGTGCCAGCAGCTTAACGCGGGGGTCCTACAATGAGCAGTTCTTC. Combining the CDR3 with reference TRBV7-2 and TRBJ2-1 gives the whole variable domain GAGVSQSPSNKVTEKGKDVELRCDPISGHTALYWYRQSLGQGLEFLIYFQGNSAPDKSGLPSDRFSAERTGGSVSTLTIQRTQQEDSAVYLCASSLTRGSYNEQFFGPGTRLTVL.

The genes are TRBV27 and TRBJ1-5, with unresolved D. CDR3 size: 12 residues. CDR1 and CDR2 (germline): MNHEY, SMNVEV (reference sequence). Trimming removed 4 bases at V and 4 bases at J, with 5 bases between. Here the CDR3 DNA reads TGTGCCAGCAGTTCCCAAAATCAGCCCCAGCATTTT. Translated, it gives CASSSQNQPQHF.

This rearrangement joins TRBV13 to TRBJ2-2; D is unclear. The CDR3 is made up of 12 amino acids. The V gene lost 5 bases and the J gene lost 1 base, with 2 bases spanning the gap. The germline V gene encodes CDR1 PRHDT and CDR2 FYEKMQ (reference sequence). In nucleotides, the CDR3 is TGTGCCAGCAGCAAGAACACCGGGGAGCTGTTTTTT. Protein: CASSKNTGELFF.

CDR3 nucleotides: TGTGCCAGCAGCTTAGACGGCGGAGTAGGGCAGTATTTT. Translating gives CASSLDGGVGQYF. V is TRBV7-2 and J is TRBJ2-3; D call uncertain. The CDR3 totals 13 residues. V was pared by 1 base and J by 11 bases, with 13 bases between. The germline V gene encodes CDR1 SGHTA and CDR2 FQGNSA.

The chain combines TRBV24-1 with TRBJ2-3, with D perhaps matching TRBD2 (6 bases). Trimming removed 2 bases at V and 2 bases at J, with 10 bases between. Looked up from germline, CDR1 is KGHDR and CDR2 is SFDVKD. The length of the CDR3 is 15 residues. CDR3 bases: TGTGCCACCAGTGATTCCCGGAGGGCCACAGATACGCAGTATTTT. Amino acid sequence: CATSDSRRATDTQYF.